These 14 T cell receptor beta chains came from one sample sequenced in a study of CD8 T cells in Susac syndrome. Random-hexamer reverse transcription was applied to roughly 0.5 to 1 ug RNA. TCRdb re-called the immunoSEQ multiplex PCR reads with MiXCR, one entry per CDR3 protein. The table records about 120,000 distinct CDR3 sequences, 92% of them present only once. Sequencing was carried out using CD4+ T cells from PBMCs. The receptors come from a human donor in good health.

The chain combines TRBV30 with TRBJ1-3; D not resolved. Trimming removed 2 bases at V and 9 bases at J, with 8 bases between. The CDR3 consists of 11 residues. CDR1 is GTSNPN and CDR2 is SVGIG in the germline V gene (reference sequence). CDR3 sequence reads: CAWSNHATIYF. DNA of the CDR3: TGTGCCTGGAGTAACCATGCCACCATATATTTT. Based on the CDR3 plus reference TRBV30 and TRBJ1-3, the full variable domain is SQTIHQWPATLVQPVGSPLSLECTVEGTSNPNLYWYRQAAGRGLQLLFYSVGIGQISSEVPQNLSASRPQDRQFILSSKKLLLSDSGFYLCAWSNHATIYFGEGSWLTVV.

This chain joins TRBV7-8 and TRBJ2-3; no clear D gene. Looked up from germline, CDR1 is SGHVS and CDR2 is FQNEAQ. V was pared by 2 bases and J by 0 bases, with 9 bases between. There are 15 residues in the CDR3. The CDR3, as DNA: TGTGCCAGCAGCTTATTTCCGGCAAGCACAGATACGCAGTATTTT. Protein product: CASSLFPASTDTQYF.

CDR3 sequence reads: CASSLGVSTEAFF. The CDR3, as DNA: TGTGCCAGCAGCCTAGGGGTGAGCACTGAAGCTTTCTTT. The genes are TRBV12-3 or TRBV12-4 and TRBJ1-1; D is perhaps TRBD1 (5 bases). Trimming removed 6 bases from V and 4 bases from J, with 12 bases in between. The CDR3 has 13 amino acids.

The rearrangement links TRBV12-5 to TRBJ1-1; D unresolved. Trimming cost V 9 bases and J 0 bases, with 8 bases left between them. Germline V gives CDR1 LGHNT, CDR2 FRNRAP. The CDR3 is made up of 12 amino acids. DNA for the CDR3: TGTGCTAGCTATATTCTGAACACTGAAGCTTTCTTT. Amino acid sequence: CASYILNTEAFF.

The chain carries TRBV19 and TRBJ1-1; the D gene is possibly TRBD1 (5 bases). The CDR3 sequence is 16 residues long. The germline CDR1 and CDR2 sequences are LNHDA and SQIVND (reference sequence). The V end lost 7 bases, the J end lost 7 bases, and 25 bases lay between the germline ends. The CDR3, as DNA: TGTGCCAGTAACCCTCTCACCCTCGGGGGGACTATTGAAGCTTTCTTT. Translated, it gives CASNPLTLGGTIEAFF.

The V and J genes are TRBV7-9 and TRBJ1-1; weak D call: TRBD1 (5 bases). V lost 1 base and J lost 5, with 14 bases in between. There are 15 residues in the CDR3. Germline V gene data show CDR1 as SEHNR and CDR2 as FQNEAQ (reference sequence). CDR3 in amino acids: CASSLVSGHLTEAFF. DNA of the CDR3: TGTGCCAGCAGCTTAGTCTCAGGACACTTGACTGAAGCTTTCTTT.

This sequence joins TRBV29-1 and TRBJ1-2; D is uncertain. Germline values: CDR1 SQVTM, CDR2 ANQGSEA. The CDR3 loop spans 12 amino acids. Trimming stripped 4 bases from V and 3 bases from J, with 9 bases between. The chain's CDR3 is CSVGYSDYGYTF. CDR3 DNA: TGCAGCGTTGGTTATAGTGACTATGGCTACACCTTC.

This chain joins TRBV6-6 and TRBJ2-2; a weak D match, TRBD2 (5 bases). Germline CDR1 is MNHNY and CDR2 is SVGAGI (reference sequence). The CDR3 has 14 residues. V was trimmed by 9 bases and J by 2 bases, leaving 13 bases between them. In DNA form, the CDR3 reads TGTGCCAGTAATCGGGGTCATAACACCGGGGAGCTGTTTTTT. Its translation: CASNRGHNTGELFF.

V and J are TRBV20-1 and TRBJ1-6, with 12 bases matching TRBD1. CDR1 is DFQATT, CDR2 SNEGSKA, per germline (reference sequence). V shed 7 bases and J 8 bases; nucleotides not matched to a gene: 3. This CDR3 has 13 amino acids. CDR3 DNA: TGCAGTGGAGGGACAGGGGGCGATTCACCCCTCCACTTT. Translation gives CSGGTGGDSPLHF.

The chain has TRBV20-1 and TRBJ2-1; no firm D call. V was clipped by 5 bases and J by 8 bases, with 13 bases between them. The germline CDR1 and CDR2 sequences are DFQATT and SNEGSKA (reference sequence). This CDR3 comprises 12 residues. The CDR3 DNA is TGCAGTGCTCCCCTCATCACCGATGAGCAGTTCTTC. Translation: CSAPLITDEQFF.

The V gene is TRBV5-1, the J gene TRBJ2-1; TRBD1 matches 9 bases. The CDR3 runs 16 residues. V was pared by 4 bases and J by 6 bases, with 11 bases of the junction left unmatched. The germline V gene encodes CDR1 SGHRS and CDR2 YFSETQ. CDR3 DNA sequence: TGCGCCAGCAGCCTTCTTTCGAGACAGGGGGTCAATGAGCAGTTCTTC. As protein: CASSLLSRQGVNEQFF.

The J gene is TRBJ2-1, the V gene TRBV7-2, with a weak D call TRBD2 (6 bases). CDR1 is SGHTA, CDR2 FQGNSA, per germline. The V end was cut by 5 bases, the J end by 9 bases, with 14 bases between. The CDR3 covers 13 residues. CDR3 nucleotide sequence: TGTGCCAGCAGCCCACGCTTCGGGGGTGAGCAGTTCTTC. Translation: CASSPRFGGEQFF.

V and J are TRBV7-2 and TRBJ2-7; D is possibly TRBD2 (5 bases). Germline V gene data show CDR1 as SGHTA and CDR2 as FQGNSA. The V end was cut by 1 base, the J end by 0 bases, with 13 bases between. This CDR3 has 16 amino acids. CDR3 coding DNA: TGTGCCAGCAGCTTAGGTGGAGGCTTAAGCTCCTACGAGCAGTACTTC. Encoded protein: CASSLGGGLSSYEQYF.

The genes are TRBV18 and TRBJ1-2; D ambiguous. This CDR3 is built from 12 residues. The V end was cut by 3 bases, the J end by 5 bases, with 7 bases between. Germline V gives CDR1 KGHSH, CDR2 LQKENI. CDR3 residues: CASSPQEYGYTF. For the CDR3, the DNA is TGTGCCAGCTCACCCCAGGAATATGGCTACACCTTC. The entire variable domain, with the rest obtained from reference TRBV18 and TRBJ1-2, is as follows: NAGVMQNPRHLVRRRGQEARLRCSPMKGHSHVYWYRQLPEEGLKFMVYLQKENIIDESGMPKERFSAEFPKEGPSILRIQQVVRGDSAAYFCASSPQEYGYTFGSGTRLTVV.